The 11 T cell receptor beta chains presented below share a single source sample, sequenced in a study of cytomegalovirus exposure and HLA in healthy donors. The PCR contained 60 Vbeta and 13 Jbeta primers. Generated by immunoSEQ multiplex PCR, the TCRdb table keeps only in-frame clones and is missing some. The table records 100,000 to 150,000 clones, around four fifths of them present only once. Sequencing used PBMCs. The receptors come from a man younger than 35 in good health and CMV-seropositive.

This sequence joins TRBV19 and TRBJ1-1; D remains ambiguous. Trimming removed 11 bases from V and 1 base from J, with 8 bases in between. The length of the CDR3 is 11 residues. Germline CDR1 is LNHDA and CDR2 is SQIVND (reference sequence). The CDR3: CAPPGNTEAFF. The CDR3 DNA sequence: TGTGCCCCCCCGGGGAACACTGAAGCTTTCTTT.

The table lists this clone with a few counts. The chain carries TRBV28 and TRBJ2-7; TRBD1 matches 7 bases. This CDR3 region has 16 residues. Germline V gives CDR1 MDHEN, CDR2 SYDVKM. V was pared by 7 bases and J by 3 bases, with 15 bases of the junction left unmatched. This CDR3 reads CASTPGQVPGFYEQYF. In DNA form, the CDR3 reads TGTGCCAGCACTCCTGGACAGGTCCCCGGATTCTACGAGCAGTACTTC. Full variable domain (outside the CDR3, taken from reference TRBV28 and TRBJ2-7): DVKVTQSSRYLVKRTGEKVFLECVQDMDHENMFWYRQDPGLGLRLIYFSYDVKMKEKGDIPEGYSVSREKKERFSLILESASTNQTSMYLCASTPGQVPGFYEQYFGPGTRLTVT.

The rearrangement joins TRBV10-3 to TRBJ2-1; D might be TRBD2 (6 bases). The germline gives CDR1 ENHRY, CDR2 SYGVKD. Trimming left V 6 bases short and J 0 bases short, with 12 bases between. The CDR3 is 15 amino acids. The CDR3 region is CAIRRDASSYNEQFF. In DNA, the CDR3 is TGTGCCATCAGGCGGGACGCCAGCTCCTACAATGAGCAGTTCTTC.

The chain carries TRBV4-1 and TRBJ1-4; a weak D match, TRBD1 (5 bases). CDR3 size: 16 residues. Germline V gives CDR1 MGHRA, CDR2 YSYEKL. V lost 4 bases and J lost 7, with 19 bases in between. The chain's CDR3 is CASSLSNGGSGEKLFF. CDR3 sequence (DNA): TGCGCCAGCAGCCTAAGTAACGGGGGATCGGGTGAAAAACTGTTTTTT.

This clone appeared a few times. This chain joins TRBV5-1 and TRBJ1-1; D remains unclear. The CDR3 is 14 amino acids. Germline CDR1 and CDR2: SGHRS and YFSETQ. The germline V and J ends were trimmed by 0 bases and 0 bases, with 6 bases remaining between them. CDR3 loop: CASSLGALNTEAFF. In nucleotides, the CDR3 is TGCGCCAGCAGCTTGGGAGCATTGAACACTGAAGCTTTCTTT.

V usage is TRBV11-3 and J usage is TRBJ1-3; D remains unclear. The CDR3 consists of 13 residues. V was clipped by 1 base and J by 7 bases, with 8 bases between them. Per the germline V gene, CDR1 is SGHNT and CDR2 is YENEEA. Here the CDR3 DNA reads TGTGCCAGCAGCTTAGGCGTCTATAACACCATATATTTT. Protein: CASSLGVYNTIYF.

The V and J genes are TRBV10-1 and TRBJ2-7; perhaps TRBD2 as D (5 bases). This CDR3 is 13 amino acids long. V was clipped by 5 bases and J by 6 bases, with 14 bases between them. Per the germline V gene, CDR1 is WNHNN and CDR2 is SYGVQD (reference sequence). In DNA form, the CDR3 reads TGCGCCAGCAGTAGGACCCCCGGGGTCGAGCAGTACTTC. It is translated as CASSRTPGVEQYF.

V usage is TRBV19 and J usage is TRBJ2-7; 7 bases are shared with TRBD1. This CDR3 has 14 residues. CDR1 LNHDA and CDR2 SQIVND come from the germline V gene (reference sequence). The junction had 3 bases not matched to a gene; V was cut back by 4 bases and J by 0 bases. The CDR3, as DNA: TGTGCCAGTAGTAAGTGGGACAGCTCCTACGAGCAGTACTTC. This gives the protein CASSKWDSSYEQYF. The variable domain in full, completed from reference TRBV19 and TRBJ2-7, reads DGGITQSPKYLFRKEGQNVTLSCEQNLNHDAMYWYRQDPGQGLRLIYYSQIVNDFQKGDIAEGYSVSREKKESFPLTVTSAQKNPTAFYLCASSKWDSSYEQYFGPGTRLTVT.

The rearrangement links TRBV9 to TRBJ2-3; 9 bases align to TRBD2. There are 16 residues in the CDR3. Trimming removed 2 bases from V and 2 bases from J; junction bases left unmatched: 6. Germline CDR1 reads SGDLS; CDR2 reads YYNGEE. CDR3: CASSVSGGGATDTQYF. The CDR3 coding sequence is TGTGCCAGCAGCGTTTCTGGCGGGGGGGCCACAGATACGCAGTATTTT.

V and J are TRBV6-4 and TRBJ2-7, with TRBD1 as a possible D gene (5 bases). CDR1 is MRHNA and CDR2 is SNTAGT in the germline V gene. CDR3 length: 16 residues. V was cut by 7 bases and J by 2 bases, with 21 bases left in between. CDR3 region: CASISRAGPPPYEQYF. CDR3 DNA: TGTGCCAGCATCAGTAGGGCAGGGCCGCCTCCCTACGAGCAGTACTTC.

This clone was found once. This chain connects TRBV9 to TRBJ2-7, with D unclear. Trimming removed 0 bases at V and 5 bases at J, with 12 bases between. Germline-derived CDR1 and CDR2 are SGDLS and YYNGEE. The CDR3 consists of 14 residues. In DNA, the CDR3 is TGTGCCAGCAGCGTAGTTCGGTTCCAAGACGAGCAGTACTTC. The encoded protein is CASSVVRFQDEQYF. The whole variable domain, filled in from reference TRBV9 and TRBJ2-7, reads DSGVTQTPKHLITATGQRVTLRCSPRSGDLSVYWYQQSLDQGLQFLIQYYNGEERAKGNILERFSAQQFPDLHSELNLSSLELGDSALYFCASSVVRFQDEQYFGPGTRLTVT.